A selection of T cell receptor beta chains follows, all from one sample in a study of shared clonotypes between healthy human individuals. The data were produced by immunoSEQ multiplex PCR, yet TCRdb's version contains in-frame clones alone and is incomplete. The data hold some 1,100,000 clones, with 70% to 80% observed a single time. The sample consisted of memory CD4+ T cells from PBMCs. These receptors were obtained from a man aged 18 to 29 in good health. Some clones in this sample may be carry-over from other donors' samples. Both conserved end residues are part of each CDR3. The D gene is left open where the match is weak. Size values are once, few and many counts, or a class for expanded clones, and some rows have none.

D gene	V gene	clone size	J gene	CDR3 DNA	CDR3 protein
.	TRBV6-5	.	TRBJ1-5	TGTGCCAGCAGCACTGGGGCATTCAATCAGCCCCAGCATTTT	CASSTGAFNQPQHF
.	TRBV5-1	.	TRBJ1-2	TGCGCCAGCAGCTTGGCCTTTGGGCCGAACTATGGCTACACCTTC	CASSLAFGPNYGYTF
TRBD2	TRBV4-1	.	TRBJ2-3	TGCGCCAGCAGCCACGCGGGGGTGAGCACAGATACGCAGTATTTT	CASSHAGVSTDTQYF
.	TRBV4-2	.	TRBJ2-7	TGTGCCAGCAGCCAAGACATGATGGGGTCGGGGGAGCAGTACTTC	CASSQDMMGSGEQYF
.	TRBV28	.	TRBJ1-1	TGTGCCAGCAGTTTAAAAAGGGCGAAAGCGAACACTGAAGCTTTCTTT	CASSLKRAKANTEAFF
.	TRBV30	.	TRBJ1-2	TGTGCCTGGAGTGTTAGTTCCGGCGGCTACACCTTC	CAWSVSSGGYTF
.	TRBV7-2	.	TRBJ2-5	TGTGCCAGCCAAAACCGGTACCAAGAGACCCAGTACTTC	CASQNRYQETQYF
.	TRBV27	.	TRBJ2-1	TGTGCCAGCAGATTCCGGACCGCGGAAGTCAATGAGCAGTTCTTC	CASRFRTAEVNEQFF
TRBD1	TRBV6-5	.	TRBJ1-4	TGTGCCAGCAGTCAGCAGGGGGGGATTGGAAAACTGTTTTTT	CASSQQGGIGKLFF
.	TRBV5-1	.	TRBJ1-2	TGCGCCAGCAGCAAGGGGGATCCCTATGGCTACACCTTC	CASSKGDPYGYTF
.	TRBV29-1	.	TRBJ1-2	TGCAGCGTTGACGTCGGTGGCTATGGCTACACCTTC	CSVDVGGYGYTF
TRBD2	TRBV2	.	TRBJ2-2	TGTGCCAGCAGACTGCTAGCGGCCGGGGAGCTGTTTTTT	CASRLLAAGELFF
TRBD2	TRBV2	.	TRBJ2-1	TGTGCCAGCAGTGAAGAAGTAGCGGGAGCCAATGAGCAGTTCTTC	CASSEEVAGANEQFF
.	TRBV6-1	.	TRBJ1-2	TGTGCCAGCAGTGAAGGTCCTTATGGCTACACCTTC	CASSEGPYGYTF
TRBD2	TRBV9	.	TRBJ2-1	TGTGCCAGCAGCGTATCTAGCGGGAGCTATGAGCAGTTCTTC	CASSVSSGSYEQFF
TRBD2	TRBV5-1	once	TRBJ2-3	TGCGCCAGCAGCTTGGGACTAGCGGAATTCACAGATACGCAGTATTTT	CASSLGLAEFTDTQYF
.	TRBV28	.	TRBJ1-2	TGTGCCAGCAGTTTATCCGGTGGACAGCGATATGGCTACACCTTC	CASSLSGGQRYGYTF
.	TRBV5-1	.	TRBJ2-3	TGCGCCAGCAGAGAGGGAACCTTCGGGGGCACAGATACGCAGTATTTT	CASREGTFGGTDTQYF
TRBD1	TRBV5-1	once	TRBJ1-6	TGCGCCAGCAGCCCAGGACCGACAGGGAGTAGGAATTCACCCCTCCACTTT	CASSPGPTGSRNSPLHF
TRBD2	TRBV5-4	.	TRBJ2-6	TGTGCCAGCAGCCCGGGAGGGTTGGGCTCTGGGGCCAACGTCCTGACTTTC	CASSPGGLGSGANVLTF
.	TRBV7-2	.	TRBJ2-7	TGTGCCAGCAGTTTTCAGGGGACCTACGAGCAGTACTTC	CASSFQGTYEQYF
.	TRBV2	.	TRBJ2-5	TGTGCCAGCAGTCGAACCCGACAGACACAAGAGACCCAGTACTTC	CASSRTRQTQETQYF
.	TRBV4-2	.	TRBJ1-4	TGTGCCAGCAGCCCTAAATATGACACCACTGGCGAAAAACTGTTTTTT	CASSPKYDTTGEKLFF
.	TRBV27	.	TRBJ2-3	TGTGCCAGTGGAGTTGGGGTGGGGGATACGCAGTATTTT	CASGVGVGDTQYF
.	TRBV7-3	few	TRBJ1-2	TGTGCCAGCAGCTTAAGGGCGGAAGCTAACTATGGCTACACCTTC	CASSLRAEANYGYTF
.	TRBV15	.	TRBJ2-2	TGTGCCACCAGTCGCAGGGGCTGGACCGGGGAGCTGTTTTTT	CATSRRGWTGELFF
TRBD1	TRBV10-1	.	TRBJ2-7	TGCGCCAGCAGTGGAATCCGGGACAGGGTTTACGAGCAGTACTTC	CASSGIRDRVYEQYF
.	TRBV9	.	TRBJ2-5	TGTGCCAGCGGACCGGGACTTACATTGCCGGAGACCCAGTACTTC	CASGPGLTLPETQYF
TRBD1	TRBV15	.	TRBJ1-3	TGTGCCACCAGCAGAGGGATTGACAGGGGCTCTGGAAACACCATATATTTT	CATSRGIDRGSGNTIYF
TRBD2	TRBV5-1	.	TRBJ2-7	TGCGCCAGCAGCTTGGATGTTGCGGGAGGGCTCTACGAGCAGTACTTC	CASSLDVAGGLYEQYF
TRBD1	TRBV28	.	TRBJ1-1	TGTGCCAGCAGCCCGGGGACAGATTGGAACACTGAAGCTTTCTTT	CASSPGTDWNTEAFF
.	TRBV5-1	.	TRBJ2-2	TGCGCCAGCAGCTTGGCTAGGGCGGACACCGGGGAGCTGTTTTTT	CASSLARADTGELFF
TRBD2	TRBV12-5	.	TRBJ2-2	TGTGCTAGTGGTTTGGGACTAGCGGGATACACCGGGGAGCTGTTTTTT	CASGLGLAGYTGELFF
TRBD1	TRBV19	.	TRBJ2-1	TGTGCCAGTAGTATAGTTGGGGACAGGGAGCAGTTCTTC	CASSIVGDREQFF
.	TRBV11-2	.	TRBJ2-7	TGTGCCAGCAGCTTATCGTCCCAGGGATCCTACGAGCAGTACTTC	CASSLSSQGSYEQYF
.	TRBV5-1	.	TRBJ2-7	TGCGCCAGCAGCTTGGCCCCAGGGGAGAGCTACGAGCAGTACTTC	CASSLAPGESYEQYF
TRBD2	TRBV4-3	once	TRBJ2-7	TGCGCCAGCAGCCAAGAAGCCTGGGGCCTAGCGGGAGACCACGAGCAGTACTTC	CASSQEAWGLAGDHEQYF
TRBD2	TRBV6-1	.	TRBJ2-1	TGTGCCAGCAGTGAAGCCGGACTAGCGGGAGCCGGGCAGTTCTTC	CASSEAGLAGAGQFF
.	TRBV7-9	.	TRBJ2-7	TGTGCCAGCAGCTGGTCGGGTTTTCCCTACGAGCAGTACTTC	CASSWSGFPYEQYF
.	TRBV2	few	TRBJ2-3	TGTGCCAGCGTAACATCAGGGCTTCTCACAGATACGCAGTATTTT	CASVTSGLLTDTQYF
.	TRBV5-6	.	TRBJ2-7	TGTGCCAGCAGCTTGCGGGTAGGAACCTACGAGCAGTACTTC	CASSLRVGTYEQYF
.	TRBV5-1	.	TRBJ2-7	TGCGCCAGCAGCTTAGGGGCCTCGATCTCCTACGAGCAGTACTTC	CASSLGASISYEQYF
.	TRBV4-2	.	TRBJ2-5	TGTGCCAGCAGCCAAGAACTAGCAGGGGAGACCCAGTACTTC	CASSQELAGETQYF
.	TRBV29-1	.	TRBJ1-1	TGCAGCGTCTGTGGGGGGGGCGCGGGGAACACTGAAGCTTTCTTT	CSVCGGGAGNTEAFF
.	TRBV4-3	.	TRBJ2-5	TGCGCCAGCAGCCAAGAGCCAGGCAAGACCCAGTACTTC	CASSQEPGKTQYF